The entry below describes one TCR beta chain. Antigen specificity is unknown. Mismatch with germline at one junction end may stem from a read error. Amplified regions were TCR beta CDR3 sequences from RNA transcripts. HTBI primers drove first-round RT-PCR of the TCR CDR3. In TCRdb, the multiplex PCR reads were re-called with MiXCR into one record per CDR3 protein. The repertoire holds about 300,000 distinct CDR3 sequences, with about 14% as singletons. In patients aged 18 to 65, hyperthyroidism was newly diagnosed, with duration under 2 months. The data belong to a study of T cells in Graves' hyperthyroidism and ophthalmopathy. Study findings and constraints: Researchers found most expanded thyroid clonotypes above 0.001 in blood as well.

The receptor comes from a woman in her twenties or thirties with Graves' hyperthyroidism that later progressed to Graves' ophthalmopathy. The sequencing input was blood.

CDR3 amino acids: CASSPREGNAEALF. CDR3 DNA sequence: TGTGCCAGCTCACCAAGGGAGGGGAACGCTGAAGCTCTCTTT. The J gene is TRBJ1-1, the V gene TRBV18; D is possibly TRBD1 (5 bases). Germline loops: CDR1 KGHSH, CDR2 LQKENI. The length of the CDR3 is 14 residues.